This T cell receptor (beta chain) stems from a study of blood T cell repertoires in COVID-19. TCRdb keeps only in-frame clones here, not all; method: immunoSEQ multiplex PCR. The table shows some 250,000 clones, with approximately 78% occurring only once. Germline V gene sequence: CDR1 MNHEY, CDR2 SMNVEV (reference sequence). The CDR3 consists of 15 residues. With V trimmed by 2 bases and J by 7 bases, 9 bases remained unmatched. Sequencing was done on a sample of peripheral blood. The rearrangement uses TRBV27 and TRBJ1-2; TRBD1 aligns across 8 bases. This clonotype originated in a woman aged 60 to 75 with active or convalescent COVID-19. CDR3 in amino acids: CASSLGTGPRRGYTF. The CDR3 region has the DNA TGTGCCAGCAGTTTAGGGACAGGCCCCCGGCGTGGCTACACCTTC.